This passage covers 30 T cell receptor beta chains from one sample sequenced in a study of blood T cell repertoires in COVID-19. Assay: immunoSEQ multiplex PCR; the TCRdb copy retains only in-frame clones and omits some. The sample has 81,000 or so clones, approximately 85% seen once; the top ten hold 8% to 10%. The sequencing sample was made of peripheral blood. The receptors shown here come from a man over 45 with COVID-19, enrolled during active disease.

CDR3 sequence: CAISDGRDYGYTF. In DNA, the CDR3 is TGTGCCATCAGTGATGGCCGGGACTATGGCTACACCTTC. J is TRBJ1-2 and V is TRBV10-3; D uncertain. Germline CDR1 reads ENHRY; CDR2 reads SYGVKD. Trimming took off 3 bases at V and 3 bases at J, with 8 bases between the two ends. There are 13 residues in the CDR3.

J is TRBJ2-5 and V is TRBV6-2 or TRBV6-3; the D gene is possibly TRBD2 (6 bases). The CDR3 has 13 residues. V dropped 2 bases and J dropped 6 bases, with 10 bases sitting between them. Germline-derived CDR1 and CDR2 are MNHEY and SVGEGT. This chain's CDR3 is CASSYPGLKTQYF. In DNA form, the CDR3 reads TGTGCCAGCAGTTACCCGGGACTGAAGACCCAGTACTTC.

The chain joins TRBV6-6 to TRBJ1-1; TRBD1 agrees at 7 bases. The ends lost 6 bases at V and 2 bases at J; junction bases unmatched: 6. The CDR3 extends over 14 amino acids. From germline, CDR1 is MNHNY and CDR2 SVGAGI (reference sequence). The CDR3 DNA reads as TGTGCCAGCAGGGCGGGACAGCTCAACACTGAAGCTTTCTTT. This gives the protein CASRAGQLNTEAFF.

V gene TRBV5-5 combines with J gene TRBJ1-1; no clear D gene. V lost 4 bases, J lost 1 base, and 14 bases lay in between. The CDR3 runs to 15 residues. CDR1 and CDR2 (germline): SGHKS, YYEKEE (reference sequence). Here the CDR3 reads CASSPIRHSNTEAFF. In DNA, the CDR3 is TGTGCCAGCAGCCCCATACGACACTCGAACACTGAAGCTTTCTTT.

The chain recombines TRBV2 with TRBJ1-5; D is undetermined. V gave up 6 bases and J gave up 6 bases, with 18 bases separating them. This CDR3 region has 15 residues. Per the germline V gene, CDR1 is SNHLY and CDR2 is FYNNEI. CDR3 protein: CASSVDRRGGQPQHF. CDR3 bases: TGTGCCAGCAGCGTCGACCGTCGCGGCGGTCAGCCCCAGCATTTT.

V usage is TRBV18 and J usage is TRBJ2-3; maybe TRBD2 (6 bases). The CDR3 sequence is 15 residues long. V lost 3 bases and J lost 3, with 13 bases in between. Germline V gene lookup returns CDR1 KGHSH and CDR2 LQKENI. The CDR3 nucleotides are TGTGCCAGCTCACCGTGGGGAGGACTTACAGATACGCAGTATTTT. Encoded protein: CASSPWGGLTDTQYF.

The chain couples TRBV24-1 to TRBJ1-2; D call uncertain. The CDR3 is made up of 12 amino acids. Germline V gene data show CDR1 as KGHDR and CDR2 as SFDVKD. Trimming stripped 1 base from V and 6 bases from J, with 5 bases between. Written as DNA, the CDR3 is TGTGCCACCAGTGATTTCGGGGATGGCTACACCTTC. It encodes CATSDFGDGYTF.

The chain has TRBV6-5 and TRBJ2-7; D might be TRBD2 (7 bases). CDR1 is MNHEY and CDR2 is SVGAGI in the germline V gene. The CDR3 runs 15 residues. Trimming pared 6 bases from V and 7 bases from J, leaving 22 bases between. The CDR3 reads CASSRGAQRSSEQYF. CDR3 DNA sequence: TGTGCCAGCAGCCGGGGGGCCCAAAGGTCGAGTGAGCAGTACTTC.

This clone occurred once. The V and J genes are TRBV5-1 and TRBJ2-2, with 12 bases aligning to TRBD2. The CDR3 consists of 15 residues. The ends lost 6 bases at V and 1 base at J; junction bases unmatched: 1. CDR1 SGHRS and CDR2 YFSETQ come from the germline V gene. CDR3 region: CASKGLAGNTGELFF. In DNA, the CDR3 is TGCGCCAGCAAGGGACTAGCGGGGAACACCGGGGAGCTGTTTTTT.

The chain joins TRBV5-5 to TRBJ2-7, with 9 bases identical to TRBD2. CDR3 length: 15 amino acids. V shed 3 bases and J 2 bases; nucleotides not matched to a gene: 6. In germline, CDR1 is SGHKS, CDR2 YYEKEE (reference sequence). DNA of the CDR3: TGTGCCAGCAGCTCCTCTAGCGGGGAAACCTACGAGCAGTACTTC. Translated, it gives CASSSSSGETYEQYF.

The chain links TRBV5-1 to TRBJ2-2; 7 bases line up with TRBD2. The CDR3 contains 13 residues. CDR1 SGHRS and CDR2 YFSETQ come from the germline V gene. The trim removed 4 bases at V and 5 bases at J, leaving 2 bases unmatched. CDR3 DNA: TGCGCCAGCAGCAACGGGGGGACCGGGGAGCTGTTTTTT. This translates into CASSNGGTGELFF.

This clone has a single count. J is TRBJ2-1 and V is TRBV18; 7 bases align to TRBD2. CDR3 length: 16 amino acids. CDR1 and CDR2 from the germline V gene are KGHSH and LQKENI. V dropped 3 bases and J dropped 4; count of bases not matched to a gene: 9. The CDR3 nucleotides read TGTGCCAGCTCACCGTGGGGCGGGAGTAATTACAATGAGCAGTTCTTC. The encoded protein is CASSPWGGSNYNEQFF.

The table lists this clone with a count of one. The chain is built from TRBV2 and TRBJ2-7, with TRBD2 identical over 9 bases. CDR1 and CDR2 (germline): SNHLY, FYNNEI. V lost 6 bases to trimming and J lost 2 bases; unmatched junction nucleotides: 5. This CDR3 is built from 14 residues. CDR3 sequence reads: CASRVLAGTYEQYF. CDR3 in DNA: TGTGCCAGCAGAGTACTAGCGGGCACCTACGAGCAGTACTTC.

In DNA form, the CDR3 reads TGTGCCAGCAGGGCCGGGAGGAGGGTCCCCTACGAGCAGTACTTC. It translates to CASRAGRRVPYEQYF. The chain combines TRBV2 with TRBJ2-7; 7 nucleotides match TRBD2. The CDR3 loop spans 15 amino acids. J lost 2 bases, V lost 6 bases, and 10 bases had no gene match. In germline, CDR1 is SNHLY, CDR2 FYNNEI.

CDR3 coding DNA: TGTGCCAGCAGTTACTCGGAGAAGAATGGCTACACCTTC. Its translation: CASSYSEKNGYTF. The chain recombines TRBV6-5 with TRBJ1-2, with D unclear. The CDR3 consists of 13 residues. Germline V CDR1 and CDR2: MNHEY, SVGAGI. V shed 0 bases and J shed 6 bases, with 8 bases lying between them.

The V call is TRBV28, the J call TRBJ2-7, with TRBD2 matching 7 bases. This CDR3 is built from 16 residues. Germline V gene sequence: CDR1 MDHEN, CDR2 SYDVKM. J gave up 0 bases and V 3 bases, and 8 bases lay outside the gene matches. CDR3 in amino acids: CASSLKAGEVSYEQYF. CDR3 DNA sequence: TGTGCCAGCAGTTTGAAGGCGGGAGAGGTCTCCTACGAGCAGTACTTC.

The chain joins TRBV5-1 to TRBJ1-1, with a possible D match to TRBD1 (5 bases). Germline V gene lookup returns CDR1 SGHRS and CDR2 YFSETQ. The ends were cut back, 4 bases at V and 0 bases at J, with 13 bases in the middle. The length of the CDR3 is 15 residues. CDR3 coding DNA: TGCGCCAGCAGCCATGGCAGGGCAGTGAACACTGAAGCTTTCTTT. Translating it yields CASSHGRAVNTEAFF.

The chain uses TRBV24-1 and TRBJ2-1; D is ambiguous. Between the trimmed V and J ends, which lost 7 bases and 6 bases, there was a span of 18 bases. The CDR3 is 15 amino acids. Germline V gene lookup returns CDR1 KGHDR and CDR2 SFDVKD. CDR3 amino acids: CATSSRRRAGNEQFF. The CDR3 DNA reads as TGTGCCACCAGCTCCAGGCGAAGAGCCGGCAATGAGCAGTTCTTC.

The rearrangement links TRBV27 to TRBJ2-3, with D perhaps TRBD2 (5 bases). Trimming stripped 11 bases from V and 0 bases from J, with 15 bases between. Germline V gene data show CDR1 as MNHEY and CDR2 as SMNVEV (reference sequence). This CDR3 is built from 14 residues. The CDR3 DNA reads TGTGCCCCCAACGGGGTTACTAGCACAGATACGCAGTATTTT. Amino acids: CAPNGVTSTDTQYF.

V is TRBV5-1 and J is TRBJ2-2, with a possible D match to TRBD1 (6 bases). CDR3 length: 14 residues. Germline V gene data show CDR1 as SGHRS and CDR2 as YFSETQ. V was pared by 6 bases and J by 2 bases, with 11 bases between. The CDR3 reads CASTRDTNTGELFF. In DNA, the CDR3 is TGCGCCAGCACCCGGGACACAAACACCGGGGAGCTGTTTTTT.

CDR3 loop: CASSHLTKTGQNEKLFF. CDR3 DNA: TGTGCCAGCAGCCATCTGACTAAGACAGGGCAGAATGAAAAACTGTTTTTT. The rearrangement links TRBV14 to TRBJ1-4, with 7 nucleotides matching TRBD1. The CDR3 has 17 residues. J was trimmed by 5 bases and V by 3 bases; bases with no gene match: 12. CDR1 and CDR2 (germline): SGHDN, FVKESK.

V is TRBV2 and J is TRBJ2-5, with D possibly matching TRBD1 (6 bases). The CDR3 has 15 residues. Trimming shortened V by 7 bases and J by 4 bases, and 19 bases separated the two germline ends. Germline CDR1 and CDR2: SNHLY and FYNNEI. The CDR3 protein is CASTSLQGRRETQYF. Here the CDR3 DNA reads TGTGCCAGCACGTCACTACAGGGTAGAAGAGAGACCCAGTACTTC.

The chain has TRBV3-1 (or the pseudogene TRBV3-2) and TRBJ2-1, with D perhaps TRBD2 (6 bases). CDR1 is LGHDT, CDR2 YNNKEL, per germline (reference sequence). V was cut by 1 base and J by 4 bases, with 14 bases left in between. This CDR3 is 16 amino acids long. The CDR3 nucleotides are TGTGCCAGCAGCCAAGTTCGGGAGTCCAGGTACAATGAGCAGTTCTTC. Translated, it gives CASSQVRESRYNEQFF.

This clone has a handful of counts. The chain recombines TRBV5-1 with TRBJ1-2, with D unclear. V was trimmed by 0 bases and J by 2 bases, leaving 5 bases between them. The V gene's germline CDR1 is SGHRS and CDR2 YFSETQ. The CDR3 sequence is 13 residues long. CDR3: CASSLDTNYGYTF. DNA of the CDR3: TGCGCCAGCAGCTTGGACACGAACTATGGCTACACCTTC. The full variable domain, rest sourced from reference TRBV5-1 and TRBJ1-2, is KAGVTQTPRYLIKTRGQQVTLSCSPISGHRSVSWYQQTPGQGLQFLFEYFSETQRNKGNFPGRFSGRQFSNSRSEMNVSTLELGDSALYLCASSLDTNYGYTFGSGTRLTVV.

V usage is TRBV18 and J usage is TRBJ2-7; D perhaps matches TRBD1 (5 bases). The germline gives CDR1 KGHSH, CDR2 LQKENI. The CDR3 contains 13 residues. Deletions cut 2 bases from V and 3 bases from J, with 8 bases between. As DNA, the CDR3 is TGTGCCAGCTCACCATTACAGGACTACGAGCAGTACTTC. Translation gives CASSPLQDYEQYF.

V usage is TRBV7-9 and J usage is TRBJ2-3; 10 bases match TRBD1. Germline lookup yields CDR1 SEHNR and CDR2 FQNEAQ (reference sequence). J lost 3 bases, V lost 2 bases, and 5 bases had no gene match. The CDR3 has 16 amino acids. The CDR3 DNA follows: TGTGCCAGCAGCTTACGTTCGGGACAGGGGACAGATACGCAGTATTTT. Translating gives CASSLRSGQGTDTQYF.

The chain is built from TRBV4-1 and TRBJ2-7, with D maybe TRBD1 (5 bases). The V end was cut by 4 bases, the J end by 1 base, with 14 bases between. Germline CDR1 and CDR2: MGHRA and YSYEKL. The CDR3 runs to 15 residues. CDR3 nucleotide sequence: TGCGCCAGCAGCCGGGTAGGGGCCGTATCCTACGAGCAGTACTTC. This sequence encodes CASSRVGAVSYEQYF.

V and J are TRBV6-5 and TRBJ1-5, with D possibly being TRBD1 (5 bases). The length of the CDR3 is 15 residues. V was clipped by 2 bases and J by 2 bases, with 10 bases between them. CDR1 is MNHEY, CDR2 SVGAGI, per germline. In nucleotides, the CDR3 is TGTGCCAGCAGTTACCGGGGAGGGGGCAATCAGCCCCAGCATTTT. Translating gives CASSYRGGGNQPQHF.

The CDR3: CASSLRTISLYNEQFF. The DNA for the CDR3 is TGTGCCAGCAGCTTGCGTACTATCAGCCTATACAATGAGCAGTTCTTC. The chain employs TRBV7-8 and TRBJ2-1, with D hard to call. V lost 3 bases and J 4 bases, leaving 16 bases between the germline ends. The CDR3 contains 16 residues. Germline values: CDR1 SGHVS, CDR2 FQNEAQ.

This clone occurred a few times. The chain links TRBV10-1 to TRBJ2-2; 10 bases are a match to TRBD1. Per the germline V gene, CDR1 is WNHNN and CDR2 is SYGVQD (reference sequence). After removal of 6 bases from V and 2 bases from J, the junction contained 9 bases not matched to a gene. This CDR3 spans 17 amino acids. The CDR3 is CASSRGQGQANTGELFF. The CDR3 DNA follows: TGCGCCAGCAGCCGGGGACAGGGGCAGGCCAACACCGGGGAGCTGTTTTTT.